This TCR beta chain was sequenced during a study of T-cell memory formation after mild COVID-19. Study-level information: TCR clusters were mostly confined to one donor each.

Study-wide findings and caveats: Among contracting clones, CD4+ were mainly CM/EM and CD8+ enriched in EMRA.

As regards this clonotype: Antigen unknown.

TCR alpha and TCR beta cDNA libraries carrying sample barcodes and UMIs came from 5'RACE with constant-segment primers. From the 5' RACE reads, TCRdb called clonotypes with MiXCR, one entry per CDR3 protein. This table has about 180,000 distinct CDR3 sequences, around 15% appearing once. The germline V and J ends were trimmed by 5 bases and 7 bases, with 15 bases remaining between them. The CDR3 covers 14 residues. Germline assignment: CDR1 SNHLY and CDR2 FYNNEI. The sequenced sample consisted of PBMCs or a T cell subset sorted from them (not recorded which). The chain has TRBV2 and TRBJ2-4, with a possible D match to TRBD1 (5 bases). The receptor's source is an adult woman who had mild COVID-19 (a few samples of this study predate the infection). Cell type and time point are not known. The CDR3 bases are TGTGCCAGCAGTCCAGGGAATAGGGTGAACATTCAGTACTTC. This encodes CASSPGNRVNIQYF.